Sequencing of this TCR beta chain was carried out in a study of blood T cell repertoires in COVID-19. Study-wide context: There were acute and convalescent COVID-19 samples, and they came from the United States, Italy and Spain. PBMCs, B-cell-depleted T cells, or T cells provided the cDNA or gDNA that made up the material.

This clone was seen only once. In germline, CDR1 is MRHNA, CDR2 SNTAGT. Between the trimmed V and J ends, which lost 5 bases and 4 bases, there was a span of 11 bases. The CDR3 extends over 13 amino acids. In the original workflow: Estimated nucleated cell counts came from reference gene primer amplification. Generated by immunoSEQ multiplex PCR, the TCRdb table keeps only in-frame clones and is missing some. From that table come the V and J calls and clone size; the DNA was used to work out D and trimming. The sample has fewer than 150,000 clones, 87% seen once. This chain connects TRBV6-4 to TRBJ1-1, with a weak D call TRBD1 (5 bases). Material for sequencing was peripheral blood. The TCR comes from a woman in her seventies with acute or convalescent COVID-19. CDR3 sequence: CASSFQGGTEAFF. The DNA of the CDR3 is TGTGCCAGCAGTTTTCAGGGAGGCACTGAAGCTTTCTTT.